Listed below are T cell receptor beta chains from one sample, sequenced in a study of T cell changes during pregnancy in multiple sclerosis. The repertoire was sequenced with immunoSEQ multiplex PCR; TCRdb's copy has only in-frame clones and lacks some. The sample holds 50,000 or so clones, around 93% seen once. Specimen: peripheral blood, collected in the second trimester of pregnancy. Every receptor here comes from a female donor with multiple sclerosis, enrolled in a pregnancy study. CDR3s leave out the opening cysteine and the closing phenylalanine or tryptophan. Fields, in order: J gene, V gene, CDR3 protein.

j_gene: TRBJ2-7
v_gene: TRBV27
CDR3aa: ASSYGGLSSSYEQY

j_gene: TRBJ2-7
v_gene: TRBV6-1
CDR3aa: ASSESLSEQY

j_gene: TRBJ2-1
v_gene: TRBV7-9
CDR3aa: ASDRLAGENEQF

j_gene: TRBJ2-5
v_gene: TRBV4-1
CDR3aa: ASSQNGDRETQY

j_gene: TRBJ2-7
v_gene: TRBV4-3
CDR3aa: ASSQSASGPYEQY

j_gene: TRBJ2-7
v_gene: TRBV7-2
CDR3aa: ASSLRTVPLYEQY

j_gene: TRBJ1-1
v_gene: TRBV27
CDR3aa: ASSLKIGLGTEAF

j_gene: TRBJ2-1
v_gene: TRBV11-2
CDR3aa: ASSLELAGGGNEQF

j_gene: TRBJ2-7
v_gene: TRBV14
CDR3aa: ASSVQNSGQRGEQY

j_gene: TRBJ1-4
v_gene: TRBV19
CDR3aa: ASRPDRVREKLF

j_gene: TRBJ2-3
v_gene: TRBV29-1
CDR3aa: SLSPRRQGTDTQY

j_gene: TRBJ2-5
v_gene: TRBV30
CDR3aa: AWTSGLAGLETQY

j_gene: TRBJ2-7
v_gene: TRBV4-3
CDR3aa: ASSQGLGSYEQY

j_gene: TRBJ1-5
v_gene: TRBV19
CDR3aa: ASSIAVVGRAPWEPQH

j_gene: TRBJ1-5
v_gene: TRBV27
CDR3aa: ASSFAYHQPQH

j_gene: TRBJ1-1
v_gene: TRBV18
CDR3aa: ASSPPSRNTEAF

j_gene: TRBJ2-1
v_gene: TRBV11-2
CDR3aa: ASSLLSFNEQF

j_gene: TRBJ2-1
v_gene: TRBV7-9
CDR3aa: ASSSLAGGPHEQF

j_gene: TRBJ2-1
v_gene: TRBV19
CDR3aa: ASSITSYNEQF

j_gene: TRBJ1-1
v_gene: TRBV15
CDR3aa: ATGSGTGGLRNTEAF

j_gene: TRBJ1-1
v_gene: TRBV30
CDR3aa: AWESLGMNTEAF

j_gene: TRBJ2-3
v_gene: TRBV4-2
CDR3aa: ASSQERAGADTQY